Included here is one T cell receptor (beta chain) sequence, with context. Its specificity is unknown. This sample was included in a study of identifying expanded T cells in peripheral blood. Study-wide results and caveats: About 1.2 clones differed between technical replicates, versus about 15 and 19 over time.

Assay: immunoSEQ multiplex PCR; the TCRdb copy retains only in-frame clones and omits some. Seen here are 85,000 to 95,000 clones, 85% to 90% observed once, and the top ten hold 3.5% to 5%. The sequenced material came from blood. The TCR originated in a person between 18 and 75 years old in good health.

CDR3 sequence: CASSFGESYEQYF. The CDR3 coding sequence is TGTGCCAGCAGCTTCGGGGAGTCCTACGAGCAGTACTTC. The chain joins TRBV7-3 to TRBJ2-7; D is perhaps TRBD2 (5 bases). Trimming took 3 bases from V and 1 from J, leaving 7 bases between them. The CDR3 loop spans 13 amino acids. Germline V gene lookup returns CDR1 SGHTA and CDR2 FQGTGA.